The present T cell receptor (beta chain) was sequenced within a study of beta chain features in type 1 diabetes. Notes on the study in general: cDNA-based reads could over-represent cells with high TCR expression. Among patients with Type 1 diabetes, TCRB CDR3s were moderately but significantly shorter in every one of the four CD4+ subsets.

About this clone: The antigen remains unidentified.

CD45RO/CCR7/CD25/CD127/CD95/CD27 staining was used to isolate CD4+ naive, central memory, regulatory and stem cell-like memory cells by sorting. V lost 3 bases, J lost 4 bases, and 12 bases lay in between. The CDR3 loop spans 15 amino acids. Germline V gene data show CDR1 as MGHRA and CDR2 as YSYEKL. The sequenced template was cDNA made from the entire isolated RNA. Data came from immunoSEQ multiplex PCR; TCRdb stores just in-frame clones and leaves some out. The table lists around 250,000 clones, roughly 30% of them singletons. The J gene is TRBJ1-4, the V gene TRBV4-1; no definite D call. Sequenced sample: central memory CD4+ T cells from blood. The origin of this receptor is a man younger than 40 in good health. The CDR3 DNA reads TGCGCCAGCAGCCAGCAGGTGTTTGGTAATGAAAAACTGTTTTTT. Its translation is CASSQQVFGNEKLFF.